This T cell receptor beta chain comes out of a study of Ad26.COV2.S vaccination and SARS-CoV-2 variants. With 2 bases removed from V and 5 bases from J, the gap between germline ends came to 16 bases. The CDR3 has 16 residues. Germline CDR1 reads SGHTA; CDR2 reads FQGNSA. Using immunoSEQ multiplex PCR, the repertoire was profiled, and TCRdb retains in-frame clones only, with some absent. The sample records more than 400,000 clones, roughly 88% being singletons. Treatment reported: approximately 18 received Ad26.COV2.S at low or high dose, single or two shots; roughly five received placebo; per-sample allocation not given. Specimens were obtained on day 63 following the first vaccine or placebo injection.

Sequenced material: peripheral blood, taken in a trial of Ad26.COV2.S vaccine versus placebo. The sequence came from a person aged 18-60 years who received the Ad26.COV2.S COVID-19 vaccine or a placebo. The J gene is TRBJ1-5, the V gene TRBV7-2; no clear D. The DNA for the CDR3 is TGTGCCAGCAGCTTACATTCCCGTACCGGGGATCAGCCCCAGCATTTT. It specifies CASSLHSRTGDQPQHF.